These T cell receptor beta chains were read from a single sample in a study of shared clonotypes between healthy human individuals. Assay: immunoSEQ multiplex PCR; the TCRdb copy retains only in-frame clones and omits some. This table has about 1,800,000 clones, less than 95% appearing once. The sequencing input was naive CD8+ T cells sorted from blood. These receptor sequences come from a man in his late teens or twenties in good health. Each CDR3 is given with its conserved first and last residue. D genes are given only for firm matches. The listing skips clone size in some rows; elsewhere it reads once, few, many or a size class.

J gene	D gene	clone size	V gene	CDR3 protein	CDR3 DNA
TRBJ2-7	NA	once	TRBV5-6	CASSERYPGPQNEQYF	TGTGCCAGCAGCGAGCGATACCCGGGACCCCAAAACGAGCAGTACTTC
TRBJ2-1	NA	NA	TRBV6-5	CASSSERVAYNEQFF	TGTGCCAGCAGTTCGGAGCGGGTTGCCTACAATGAGCAGTTCTTC
TRBJ1-4	NA	NA	TRBV27	CASSFPTGFF	TGTGCCAGCAGTTTCCCGACAGGGTTTTTT
TRBJ1-5	NA	NA	TRBV6-1	CASSEVGAGNQPQHF	TGTGCCAGCAGTGAAGTGGGGGCGGGCAATCAGCCCCAGCATTTT
TRBJ1-3	NA	NA	TRBV29-1	CSVPISGGSSGNTIYF	TGCAGCGTGCCGATTTCGGGGGGAAGCTCTGGAAACACCATATATTTT
TRBJ2-7	NA	NA	TRBV4-1	CASSQGSGYEQYF	TGCGCCAGCAGCCAAGGCTCAGGGTATGAGCAGTACTTC
TRBJ2-1	NA	NA	TRBV7-7	CASSEWGADEQFF	TGTGCTAGCAGTGAATGGGGGGCGGATGAGCAGTTCTTC
TRBJ2-7	NA	NA	TRBV4-1	CASSQEEGRYEQYF	TGCGCCAGCAGCCAAGAGGAGGGCCGGTACGAGCAGTACTTC
TRBJ1-4	NA	once	TRBV7-2	CASSPWGSEGNEWEKLFF	TGTGCCAGCAGCCCCTGGGGCTCTGAGGGGAATGAATGGGAAAAACTGTTTTTT
TRBJ2-7	TRBD2	NA	TRBV6-5	CASSTGGLGEQYF	TGTGCCAGCTCTACGGGGGGGCTAGGCGAGCAGTACTTC
TRBJ2-7	TRBD1	NA	TRBV7-9	CASSLDHGTGNYEQYF	TGTGCCAGCAGCTTAGATCACGGGACAGGTAACTACGAGCAGTACTTC
TRBJ1-2	TRBD1	NA	TRBV7-6	CASSRDRESGYTF	TGTGCCAGCAGTCGCGACAGGGAAAGTGGCTACACCTTC
TRBJ2-5	TRBD2	NA	TRBV6-8	CASSYELAGEVGETQYF	TGTGCCAGCAGTTACGAACTAGCGGGAGAGGTGGGAGAGACCCAGTACTTC
TRBJ2-5	NA	once	TRBV5-4	CASSSAERRAKNKRQETQYF	TGTGCCAGCAGCTCTGCCGAGAGGCGAGCAAAAAACAAACGCCAAGAGACCCAGTACTTC
TRBJ1-5	NA	NA	TRBV7-9	CASSVEGGMNQPQHF	TGTGCCAGCAGCGTCGAGGGGGGGATGAATCAGCCCCAGCATTTT
TRBJ2-7	TRBD2	NA	TRBV7-9	CASSAVTSGKDEQYF	TGTGCCAGCAGCGCCGTGACTAGCGGGAAGGACGAGCAGTACTTC
TRBJ2-5	NA	NA	TRBV4-2	CASSQDRGAETQYF	TGTGCCAGCAGCCAAGACAGGGGGGCAGAGACCCAGTACTTC
TRBJ1-6	TRBD1	once	TRBV27	CASSFAGGRNSYNSPLHF	TGTGCCAGCAGTTTCGCAGGGGGGAGGAACTCCTATAATTCACCCCTCCACTTT
TRBJ2-7	TRBD1	NA	TRBV5-4	CASSRTGFYEQYF	TGTGCCAGCAGCCGGACAGGGTTCTACGAGCAGTACTTC